Following are 24 T cell receptor beta chains from one sample sequenced in a study of shared clonotypes between healthy human individuals. Method: immunoSEQ multiplex PCR; TCRdb's copy keeps in-frame clones and lacks some. This table has approximately 1.5 million clones, around 98% appearing once. Sequencing was carried out using naive CD4+ T cells sorted from blood. Subset specified: CD45RA+ positively selected. The receptor set was obtained from a man under 40 in good health.

The V and J genes are TRBV21-1 and TRBJ2-7; the tabulated D call, TRBD2, remains unverified against the DNA. TRBV21-1 is annotated as a pseudogene. The CDR3 is made up of 19 amino acids. This chain's CDR3 is CASSKETSGLPTTGAEQYF. For the CDR3, the DNA is TGTGCCAGCAGCAAGGAGACTAGCGGTCTCCCAACCACCGGGGCCGAGCAGTACTTC.

V usage is TRBV18 and J usage is TRBJ2-3; 11 nucleotides match TRBD2. The length of the CDR3 is 15 residues. Per the germline V gene, CDR1 is KGHSH and CDR2 is LQKENI. After removal of 7 bases from V and 6 bases from J, the junction contained 9 bases not matched to a gene. CDR3: CASYTGTSGYDTQYF. The CDR3 nucleotides read TGTGCCAGCTACACCGGGACTAGCGGCTACGATACGCAGTATTTT.

The chain uses TRBV5-1 and TRBJ2-1; 9 positions match TRBD2. The ends lost 3 bases at V and 3 bases at J; junction bases unmatched: 10. CDR1 and CDR2 (germline): SGHRS, YFSETQ. CDR3 length: 17 residues. The CDR3: CASSSERTSAIYNEQFF. As DNA, the CDR3 is TGCGCCAGCAGCTCGGAGCGGACTAGCGCGATCTACAATGAGCAGTTCTTC.

Turning to this clone: The sample has other DNA sequences that encode this CDR3 too. The rearrangement links TRBV9 to TRBJ2-3; the D gene is possibly TRBD2 (6 bases). The CDR3 is made up of 14 amino acids. The V end lost 0 bases, the J end lost 1 base, and 6 bases lay between the germline ends. Per germline, CDR1 SGDLS and CDR2 YYNGEE. The CDR3 region is CASSVASGTDTQYF. The CDR3 coding sequence is TGTGCCAGCAGCGTAGCTAGCGGCACAGATACGCAGTATTTT.

The chain joins TRBV7-2 to TRBJ2-4; TRBD1 might be the D (6 bases). The ends were cut back, 6 bases at V and 6 bases at J, with 15 bases in the middle. This CDR3 has 14 amino acids. Germline loops: CDR1 SGHTA, CDR2 FQGNSA. CDR3 protein: CASSRGQLGNIQYF. CDR3 nucleotides: TGTGCCAGCAGTAGAGGACAGCTCGGAAACATTCAGTACTTC.

The rearrangement joins TRBV29-1 to TRBJ1-2; possibly TRBD1 for D (6 bases). Germline V gives CDR1 SQVTM, CDR2 ANQGSEA. The CDR3 runs to 13 residues. The V gene lost 7 bases and the J gene lost 7 bases, with 19 bases spanning the gap. CDR3 in amino acids: CSAAGGARSGYTF. CDR3 DNA: TGCAGCGCCGCGGGGGGGGCGCGATCTGGCTACACCTTC.

The J gene is TRBJ2-7, the V gene TRBV6-5; TRBD1 aligns across 7 bases. This CDR3 has 16 residues. CDR1 is MNHEY and CDR2 is SVGAGI in the germline V gene. V lost 4 bases and J lost 2; bases outside the gene matches: 11. This CDR3 is CASSLARGPRPYEQYF. For the CDR3, the DNA is TGTGCCAGCAGTTTGGCGAGGGGGCCAAGACCCTACGAGCAGTACTTC.

The V and J genes are TRBV28 and TRBJ1-5; D uncertain. The CDR3 runs to 13 residues. Germline lookup yields CDR1 MDHEN and CDR2 SYDVKM. Trimming cost V 2 bases and J 7 bases, with 9 bases left between them. DNA of the CDR3: TGTGCCAGCAGTTTACGTGGAGCCCAGCCCCAGCATTTT. Protein sequence: CASSLRGAQPQHF.

This rearrangement joins TRBV9 to TRBJ1-2, with TRBD1 as a possible D gene (5 bases). Germline V CDR1 and CDR2: SGDLS, YYNGEE. The CDR3 runs to 15 residues. With 0 bases removed from V and 3 bases from J, the gap between germline ends came to 12 bases. The CDR3 coding sequence is TGTGCCAGCAGCGTAGCTCGCAGGGAGGACTATGGCTACACCTTC. It yields the protein CASSVARREDYGYTF.

The chain links TRBV28 to TRBJ1-4, with D hard to call. Trimming took 2 bases from V and 16 from J, leaving 23 bases between them. Looked up from germline, CDR1 is MDHEN and CDR2 is SYDVKM. The CDR3 length is 15 residues. CDR3 nucleotides: TGTGCCAGCAGTTTAGGCGCCGAACCCTGGACTTATCAGTTTTTT. Its protein is CASSLGAEPWTYQFF.

The J gene is TRBJ2-7, the V gene TRBV7-9; TRBD1 is a possible D gene (5 bases). This CDR3 has 15 amino acids. Germline assignment: CDR1 SEHNR and CDR2 FQNEAQ (reference sequence). Deletions cut 0 bases from V and 3 bases from J, with 12 bases between. CDR3 amino acids: CASSLAALQGYEQYF. CDR3 DNA: TGTGCCAGCAGCTTAGCCGCCCTCCAGGGCTACGAGCAGTACTTC.

V usage is TRBV29-1 and J usage is TRBJ2-1; D is possibly TRBD2 (7 bases). The germline V and J ends were trimmed by 6 bases and 2 bases, with 26 bases remaining between them. The CDR3 loop spans 18 amino acids. CDR1 is SQVTM, CDR2 ANQGSEA, per germline. The chain's CDR3 is CSVQAGWGRRGTYNEQFF. The DNA for the CDR3 is TGCAGCGTCCAAGCGGGGTGGGGGCGCAGGGGCACCTACAATGAGCAGTTCTTC.

The CDR3 coding sequence is TGCAGCGTTGTTTTCCCGCGGGAGCGGTCAGATACGCAGTATTTT. This encodes CSVVFPRERSDTQYF. V and J are TRBV29-1 and TRBJ2-3; 7 nucleotides agree with TRBD2. This CDR3 region has 15 residues. The germline V gene has CDR1 SQVTM and CDR2 ANQGSEA. V lost 4 bases and J lost 4; bases outside the gene matches: 11.

The chain carries TRBV5-1 and TRBJ2-2; 9 bases match TRBD2. The length of the CDR3 is 16 residues. Germline lookup yields CDR1 SGHRS and CDR2 YFSETQ. V gave up 3 bases and J gave up 5 bases; unmatched junction bases: 8. CDR3 sequence (DNA): TGCGCCAGCAGCTCCGGACTAGCGCTAAAGACCGGGGAGCTGTTTTTT. As protein: CASSSGLALKTGELFF.

This chain joins TRBV18 and TRBJ1-1; D is unresolved. The CDR3 is 17 residues long. From germline, CDR1 is KGHSH and CDR2 LQKENI. V was clipped by 0 bases and J by 1 base, with 15 bases between them. In DNA, the CDR3 is TGTGCCAGCTCACCACCGGTGGGGAGCGGCAGGAACACTGAAGCTTTCTTT. Translated: CASSPPVGSGRNTEAFF.

About this clone: The same CDR3 is also encoded by other DNA sequences in this sample. This sequence joins TRBV9 and TRBJ2-6; weak D call: TRBD1 (5 bases). CDR1 and CDR2 from the germline V gene are SGDLS and YYNGEE. Trimming took 0 bases from V and 4 from J, leaving 11 bases between them. The CDR3 has 16 amino acids. CDR3 region: CASSVGGRAGANVLTF. The CDR3 DNA reads TGTGCCAGCAGCGTAGGTGGCAGGGCAGGGGCCAACGTCCTGACTTTC.

The rearrangement uses TRBV10-3 and TRBJ2-1; 7 nucleotides line up with TRBD1. The CDR3 totals 15 residues. The germline V gene encodes CDR1 ENHRY and CDR2 SYGVKD. V shed 4 bases, J shed 5 bases, and the junction held 8 bases outside the gene matches. CDR3 bases: TGTGCCATCAGTGGATCCGGGACAGTAAACAATGAGCAGTTCTTC. Translated, it gives CAISGSGTVNNEQFF.

The J gene is TRBJ2-4, the V gene TRBV10-2, with D hard to call. V gave up 3 bases and J gave up 4 bases, with 16 bases separating them. Germline V lookup: CDR1 WSHSY, CDR2 SAAADI. This CDR3 is 16 amino acids long. The CDR3 nucleotides are TGCGCCAGCAGTGAATATCCCAGAACCCCAAAAAACATTCAGTACTTC. Translation: CASSEYPRTPKNIQYF.

The count of this clone is one. The chain uses TRBV28 and TRBJ2-7; D call uncertain. This CDR3 has 13 amino acids. Germline lookup yields CDR1 MDHEN and CDR2 SYDVKM. V was pared by 5 bases and J by 1 base, with 9 bases between. The CDR3 nucleotides read TGTGCCAGCAGTGACTTGAATTCCTACGAGCAGTACTTC. Its protein product is CASSDLNSYEQYF.

Written as DNA, the CDR3 is TGTGCCAGCAGCCGGGACGGGTACTATGGCTACACCTTC. This translates into CASSRDGYYGYTF. V and J are TRBV2 and TRBJ1-2; weak D call: TRBD1 (5 bases). The CDR3 loop spans 13 amino acids. CDR1 and CDR2 from the germline V gene are SNHLY and FYNNEI. V shed 6 bases and J shed 3 bases, with 11 bases lying between them. Filled out from reference TRBV2 and TRBJ1-2, the complete variable domain reads EPEVTQTPSHQVTQMGQEVILRCVPISNHLYFYWYRQILGQKVEFLVSFYNNEISEKSEIFDDQFSVERPDGSNFTLKIRSTKLEDSAMYFCASSRDGYYGYTFGSGTRLTVV.

The gene calls are TRBV7-2 and TRBJ1-1; D might be TRBD1 (5 bases). CDR3 length: 13 residues. V was pared by 2 bases and J by 4 bases, with 8 bases between. CDR1 and CDR2 from the germline V gene are SGHTA and FQGNSA. Here the CDR3 reads CASSLLGRTEAFF. In DNA, the CDR3 is TGTGCCAGCAGCTTATTGGGGCGCACTGAAGCTTTCTTT.

This clone was found once. The junction departs from germline at one end; a sequencing error may be responsible. This chain connects TRBV7-2 to TRBJ2-2; TRBD2 matches at 11 bases. This CDR3 is built from 16 residues. Germline CDR1 and CDR2: SGHTA and FQGNSA. The DNA for the CDR3 is TGTGCCAGCAGCTACAGGACTAGCGGGCTCACCGGGGGGCTGTTTTTT. Amino acid sequence: CASSYRTSGLTGGLFF.

The chain is built from TRBV5-1 and TRBJ2-2; 9 bases fit TRBD2. CDR3 length: 15 amino acids. The trim removed 4 bases at V and 6 bases at J, leaving 7 bases unmatched. Germline assignment: CDR1 SGHRS and CDR2 YFSETQ. The DNA of the CDR3 is TGCGCCAGCAGCCCGGGACTAGCTCGCGCCGGGGAGCTGTTTTTT. It codes for CASSPGLARAGELFF.

The rearrangement links TRBV27 to TRBJ2-3; TRBD2 is a possible D gene (5 bases). The CDR3 runs to 13 residues. Germline V gene lookup returns CDR1 MNHEY and CDR2 SMNVEV (reference sequence). The V end lost 3 bases, the J end lost 4 bases, and 8 bases lay between the germline ends. CDR3 region: CASSFRGPDTQYF. For the CDR3, the DNA is TGTGCCAGCAGTTTCCGAGGGCCAGATACGCAGTATTTT.